These 24 T cell receptor beta chains originate from one sample sequenced in a study of Ad26.COV2.S vaccination and SARS-CoV-2 variants. Sequencing used immunoSEQ multiplex PCR; TCRdb keeps in-frame clones, though not all of them. The table lists about 240,000 clones, approximately 87% of them singletons. Treatment meaning: over 15 received Ad26.COV2.S at low or high dose, single or two shots; about 5 received placebo; per-sample allocation not given. Specimens were obtained on day 63 following the first vaccine or placebo injection. This material consisted of peripheral blood, taken in a trial of Ad26.COV2.S vaccine versus placebo. The receptors shown here come from a person between 18 and 65 years old who received the Ad26.COV2.S COVID-19 vaccine or a placebo.

This clone occurred once. The gene calls are TRBV2 and TRBJ2-5, with 10 bases that match TRBD2. Germline V gene sequence: CDR1 SNHLY, CDR2 FYNNEI. The V and J ends lost 5 bases and 1 base, in that order; junction bases with no gene match: 10. CDR3 size: 17 residues. The CDR3 sequence: CASSRLAGAPLQETQYF. As DNA, the CDR3 is TGTGCCAGCAGTAGACTAGCGGGTGCCCCCCTCCAAGAGACCCAGTACTTC.

The chain couples TRBV6-5 to TRBJ1-4; the D gene is possibly TRBD1 (5 bases). Germline V gene sequence: CDR1 MNHEY, CDR2 SVGAGI. This CDR3 contains 13 residues. V was clipped by 7 bases and J by 4 bases, with 10 bases between them. CDR3 sequence: CASKGTLNEKLFF. CDR3 nucleotide sequence: TGTGCCAGCAAGGGGACCCTTAATGAAAAACTGTTTTTT.

This chain uses TRBV19 with TRBJ1-2; D is unclear. The CDR3 length is 12 residues. V lost 7 bases and J 8 bases, leaving 14 bases between the germline ends. The germline CDR1 and CDR2 sequences are LNHDA and SQIVND (reference sequence). CDR3 sequence: CASTRTDRGYTF. As DNA, the CDR3 is TGTGCCAGTACCCGCACAGATAGGGGCTACACCTTC.

This chain joins TRBV27 and TRBJ1-5, with a weak D call TRBD1 (6 bases). The CDR3 extends over 13 amino acids. Germline V gene sequence: CDR1 MNHEY, CDR2 SMNVEV (reference sequence). V lost 3 bases, J lost 6 bases, and 9 bases lay in between. CDR3 region: CASSFGGLQPQHF. The CDR3 nucleotides are TGTGCCAGCAGTTTCGGGGGGCTTCAGCCCCAGCATTTT.

This chain connects TRBV6-1 to TRBJ1-2; D remains unclear. The V end lost 1 base, the J end lost 8 bases, and 11 bases lay between the germline ends. The CDR3 contains 13 residues. The germline V gene encodes CDR1 MNHNS and CDR2 SASEGT. CDR3 nucleotide sequence: TGTGCCAGCAGTGAAGGCATCGTGCTAGGCTACACCTTC. Translated, it gives CASSEGIVLGYTF.

The CDR3 bases are TGTGCCAGCAGTGGGACCCGGACAGGGTCAGGCTATGGCTACACCTTC. Residues: CASSGTRTGSGYGYTF. V and J are TRBV6-2 or TRBV6-3 and TRBJ1-2, with 8 bases aligning to TRBD1. The CDR3 spans 16 residues. The trim removed 5 bases at V and 4 bases at J, leaving 12 bases unmatched. Germline V gives CDR1 MNHEY, CDR2 SVGEGT.

The chain carries TRBV10-2 and TRBJ2-3; D gene ambiguous. V lost 7 bases and J 0 bases, leaving 14 bases between the germline ends. The CDR3 is 15 amino acids. Germline V gives CDR1 WSHSY, CDR2 SAAADI. DNA for the CDR3: TGCGCCAGCAACAGTATAGCAGACAGCACAGATACGCAGTATTTT. It specifies CASNSIADSTDTQYF.

V is TRBV5-1 and J is TRBJ2-3; 14 bases map to TRBD2. V shed 4 bases and J 0 bases; nucleotides not matched to a gene: 7. The germline V gene has CDR1 SGHRS and CDR2 YFSETQ. The CDR3 loop spans 18 amino acids. The CDR3 loop is CASSPTSGRAGSTDTQYF. DNA for the CDR3: TGCGCCAGCAGCCCGACTAGCGGGAGGGCCGGGAGCACAGATACGCAGTATTTT.

The rearrangement links TRBV29-1 to TRBJ2-7; D remains ambiguous. The CDR3 consists of 10 residues. The ends were cut back, 2 bases at V and 10 bases at J, with 9 bases in the middle. CDR1 and CDR2 from the germline V gene are SQVTM and ANQGSEA. In DNA form, the CDR3 reads TGCAGCGTTGAATCGGAGATACAGTACTTC. It encodes CSVESEIQYF.

The V and J genes are TRBV4-3 and TRBJ1-3; D is unresolved. V lost 0 bases to trimming and J lost 1 base, with 13 bases between them. Germline CDR1 LGHNA, CDR2 YSLEER. This CDR3 spans 17 amino acids. CDR3 in amino acids: CASSQDKGWGSGNTIYF. DNA of the CDR3: TGCGCCAGCAGCCAAGATAAAGGGTGGGGTTCTGGAAACACCATATATTTT.

The V gene is TRBV15, the J gene TRBJ2-7; 7 bases map to TRBD1. The CDR3 consists of 14 residues. V shed 5 bases and J 3 bases; nucleotides not matched to a gene: 7. CDR1 and CDR2 from the germline V gene are LNHNV and YYDKDF (reference sequence). CDR3 protein: CATSVGGFGYEQYF. The CDR3, as DNA: TGTGCCACCAGCGTAGGGGGCTTCGGCTACGAGCAGTACTTC.

The rearrangement joins TRBV10-3 to TRBJ1-2; 8 bases fit TRBD1. Trimming at V came to 6 bases and at J to 4 bases, leaving 10 bases not matched to a gene. The CDR3 consists of 15 residues. Germline assignment: CDR1 ENHRY and CDR2 SYGVKD. The CDR3 sequence is CAISGQTGVPYGYTF. The CDR3 coding sequence is TGTGCCATCAGCGGTCAGACAGGGGTCCCCTATGGCTACACCTTC.

The J gene is TRBJ1-3, the V gene TRBV29-1; no clear D. The CDR3 is 13 residues long. The V end lost 1 base, the J end lost 4 bases, and 8 bases lay between the germline ends. CDR1 SQVTM and CDR2 ANQGSEA come from the germline V gene. DNA for the CDR3: TGCAGCGTTGAAGTTGGGATAGGAAACACCATATATTTT. Its protein is CSVEVGIGNTIYF.

J is TRBJ1-3 and V is TRBV7-9, with D perhaps matching TRBD1 (5 bases). With 5 bases removed from V and 4 bases from J, the gap between germline ends came to 15 bases. The CDR3 has 15 amino acids. Germline V gives CDR1 SEHNR, CDR2 FQNEAQ (reference sequence). As DNA, the CDR3 is TGTGCCAGCAGCCCCGGGGCCGTGGAAGGAAACACCATATATTTT. This sequence encodes CASSPGAVEGNTIYF.

Details on this clone: A junction boundary mismatches the germline segment, possibly from a read error. The chain recombines TRBV19 with TRBJ1-6; 11 bases align to TRBD1. This CDR3 region has 15 residues. Germline lookup yields CDR1 LNHDA and CDR2 SQIVND (reference sequence). In DNA, the CDR3 is TGTGCCAGTGGGGAAACCGGGACAGGGGGTTCACTCCTCCACTTT. Its translation: CASGETGTGGSLLHF.

The chain couples TRBV6-5 to TRBJ1-2, with D uncertain. V was trimmed by 6 bases and J by 0 bases, leaving 8 bases between them. Germline V gene sequence: CDR1 MNHEY, CDR2 SVGAGI. This CDR3 is 13 amino acids long. CDR3 nucleotides: TGTGCCAGCAGCCCCGGAGCTAACTATGGCTACACCTTC. Residues: CASSPGANYGYTF.

This clone was seen once. This chain links TRBV29-1 with TRBJ2-7; the D gene is possibly TRBD2 (6 bases). The germline CDR1 and CDR2 sequences are SQVTM and ANQGSEA. The CDR3 extends over 12 amino acids. Trimming pared 6 bases from V and 0 bases from J, leaving 9 bases between. CDR3 nucleotides: TGCAGCGTGGGGACTCCCTCCTACGAGCAGTACTTC. Its protein is CSVGTPSYEQYF.

J is TRBJ2-5 and V is TRBV5-4; D gene uncertain. This CDR3 has 14 residues. The germline CDR1 and CDR2 sequences are SGHNT and YYREEE (reference sequence). The germline V and J ends were trimmed by 1 base and 5 bases, with 12 bases remaining between them. The CDR3 DNA is TGTGCCAGCAGCTTGCGACTGGAACTGGAGACCCAGTACTTC. Encoded protein: CASSLRLELETQYF.

The chain has TRBV6-5 and TRBJ2-7, with D perhaps assigned TRBD1 or TRBD2 (5 bases each). V shed 5 bases and J shed 0 bases, with 14 bases lying between them. Per germline, CDR1 MNHEY and CDR2 SVGAGI. There are 15 residues in the CDR3. The CDR3 sequence: CASSRDGVSSYEQYF. CDR3 bases: TGTGCCAGCAGTCGGGACGGGGTGAGCTCCTACGAGCAGTACTTC.

The chain carries TRBV4-1 and TRBJ2-5; D is uncertain. CDR3 length: 13 amino acids. The V end lost 1 base, the J end lost 1 base, and 4 bases lay between the germline ends. Germline lookup yields CDR1 MGHRA and CDR2 YSYEKL. CDR3 amino acids: CASSQGIQETQYF. CDR3 nucleotides: TGCGCCAGCAGCCAAGGGATCCAAGAGACCCAGTACTTC.

This chain uses TRBV6-4 with TRBJ2-3; 8 bases map to TRBD2. With 4 bases clipped from V and 2 bases from J, the junction kept 2 bases outside the gene matches. The germline V gene encodes CDR1 MRHNA and CDR2 SNTAGT. The CDR3 length is 14 residues. Here the CDR3 reads CASSALADTDTQYF. The DNA for the CDR3 is TGTGCCAGCAGTGCACTAGCGGACACAGATACGCAGTATTTT.

V usage is TRBV30 and J usage is TRBJ1-1; TRBD1 aligns across 8 bases. The trim removed 0 bases at V and 7 bases at J, leaving 7 bases unmatched. CDR1 is GTSNPN and CDR2 is SVGIG in the germline V gene (reference sequence). This CDR3 contains 14 residues. CDR3 nucleotides: TGTGCCTGGAGTGTACGTAGAGACAGGGGTGAAGCTTTCTTT. Translated: CAWSVRRDRGEAFF.

The V call is TRBV21-1, the J call TRBJ2-7; the table's D call, TRBD2, has no DNA check behind it. TRBV21-1 is termed a pseudogene. The CDR3 has 15 amino acids. CDR3 nucleotides: TGTGCCGATGGGGTAGCGGGGGCCCCCAAAGACGAGCAGTACTTC. Translation: CADGVAGAPKDEQYF.

This chain connects TRBV5-6 to TRBJ1-6; the D is unclear. The CDR3 has 14 residues. V gave up 7 bases and J gave up 7 bases, with 15 bases separating them. Germline V CDR1 and CDR2: SGHDT, YYEEEE. Written as DNA, the CDR3 is TGTGCCAGCGTGGACCAAAGCAGCAATTCACCCCTCCACTTT. Amino acid sequence: CASVDQSSNSPLHF.